The 18 T cell receptor beta chains below were found in one sample sequenced in a study of metastatic and nonmetastatic thyroid tumors. MiXCR re-clonotyped the PCR reads for TCRdb. The repertoire holds about 23,000 clones, with 15% to 20% as singletons. No patient had received any treatment before thyroid surgery. Sequenced: blood. These TCRs come from a male donor with papillary thyroid cancer or a benign thyroid nodule (not recorded which). Some clones in this sample may be carry-over from other donors' samples.

This clone was observed at least ten times. This chain joins TRBV5-1 and TRBJ2-5; 8 bases fit TRBD1. With 4 bases clipped from V and 3 bases from J, the junction kept 11 bases outside the gene matches. The germline CDR1 and CDR2 sequences are SGHRS and YFSETQ. CDR3 length: 16 amino acids. The CDR3 spells CASSPQWQTGEETQYF. The DNA of the CDR3 is TGCGCCAGCAGCCCCCAGTGGCAGACAGGGGAAGAGACCCAGTACTTC.

This clone is labeled medium-sized (0.01 to 0.1%). The gene calls are TRBV27 and TRBJ1-2; D gene unclear. Trimming pared 3 bases from V and 7 bases from J, leaving 12 bases between. The CDR3 is made up of 13 amino acids. The germline CDR1 and CDR2 sequences are MNHEY and SMNVEV (reference sequence). The CDR3 loop is CASSFDRFSGYTF. CDR3 coding DNA: TGTGCCAGCAGTTTTGATAGGTTTAGTGGCTACACCTTC.

The rearrangement links TRBV11-2 to TRBJ2-1; 8 bases are a match to TRBD2. V dropped 5 bases and J dropped 2; count of bases not matched to a gene: 8. The CDR3 totals 16 residues. Germline V gene sequence: CDR1 SGHAT, CDR2 FQNNGV. The CDR3 region has the DNA TGTGCCAGCAGCCCTACGCCGGGACTAGCCTACAATGAGCAGTTCTTC. Protein sequence: CASSPTPGLAYNEQFF.

This clone was seen at least ten times. The gene calls are TRBV30 and TRBJ2-1; the D is unclear. This CDR3 comprises 12 residues. The V end lost 5 bases, the J end lost 8 bases, and 13 bases lay between the germline ends. The V gene's germline CDR1 is GTSNPN and CDR2 SVGIG (reference sequence). The CDR3 spells CAWPHPPHEQFF. CDR3 DNA: TGTGCCTGGCCTCACCCCCCCCATGAGCAGTTCTTC. Full variable domain (rest looked up from reference TRBV30 and TRBJ2-1): SQTIHQWPATLVQPVGSPLSLECTVEGTSNPNLYWYRQAAGRGLQLLFYSVGIGQISSEVPQNLSASRPQDRQFILSSKKLLLSDSGFYLCAWPHPPHEQFFGPGTRLTVL.

This clone was seen many times. This sequence may be a read error, since a much larger clone differs from it by one base. The chain carries TRBV7-9 and TRBJ2-1, with D maybe TRBD2 (6 bases). The CDR3 extends over 14 amino acids. Germline V gives CDR1 SEHNR, CDR2 FQNEAQ (reference sequence). The V end was cut by 5 bases, the J end by 6 bases, with 14 bases between. The CDR3 is CASSQTTSFNEQFF. The CDR3, as DNA: TGTGCCAGCAGCCAGACGACTAGTTTCAATGAGCAGTTCTTC.

The V call is TRBV5-1, the J call TRBJ2-1, with 13 bases matching TRBD2. Germline V gene lookup returns CDR1 SGHRS and CDR2 YFSETQ. This CDR3 is 14 amino acids long. Trimming took 6 bases from V and 8 from J; bases not matched to a gene: 5. The chain's CDR3 is CASTRTSGSYEQFF. The CDR3 DNA sequence: TGCGCCAGCACCAGGACTAGCGGGAGTTATGAGCAGTTCTTC.

This clone was seen a single time. V is TRBV11-2 and J is TRBJ2-2, with TRBD1 matching over 10 bases. Germline loops: CDR1 SGHAT, CDR2 FQNNGV. This CDR3 contains 17 residues. Trimming at V came to 3 bases and at J to 8 bases, leaving 12 bases not matched to a gene. The CDR3 DNA follows: TGTGCCAGCAGCTTCCGACAGGGGGCGGCCAAAACAGGGGAGCTGTTTTTT. This sequence encodes CASSFRQGAAKTGELFF.

This clone has ten or more counts. The J gene is TRBJ2-3, the V gene TRBV4-1; D not resolved. The CDR3 sequence is 16 residues long. Germline CDR1 reads MGHRA; CDR2 reads YSYEKL. Trimming shortened V by 4 bases and J by 3 bases, and 17 bases separated the two germline ends. The CDR3 region has the DNA TGCGCCAGCAGCCTCACCCCACGGGCTGAAACAGATACGCAGTATTTT. This encodes CASSLTPRAETDTQYF.

There are many counts of this clone. Its ends do not fully match the called genes, so a read error is possible. The chain is built from TRBV5-1 and TRBJ2-7; D may be TRBD1 (6 bases). The CDR3 runs to 14 residues. In germline, CDR1 is SGHRS, CDR2 YFSETQ. The CDR3 sequence is CVSSTRDKDYEQYF. The CDR3 DNA is TGCGTCAGCAGTACCCGGGACAAGGACTACGAGCAGTACTTC.

By share of the sample, this clone is medium-sized. The chain combines TRBV12-3 or TRBV12-4 with TRBJ1-5; the D is unclear. V was cut by 6 bases and J by 0 bases, with 9 bases left in between. The CDR3 contains 14 residues. The CDR3 DNA reads as TGTGCCAGCAGCCGAGATAATAGCAATCAGCCCCAGCATTTT. This encodes CASSRDNSNQPQHF.

This clone was counted many times. This rearrangement joins TRBV6-1 to TRBJ2-1; D ambiguous. Germline CDR1 MNHNS, CDR2 SASEGT. The V end was cut by 2 bases, the J end by 4 bases, with 6 bases between. The length of the CDR3 is 13 residues. The chain's CDR3 is CASSEYLYNEQFF. CDR3 DNA: TGTGCCAGCAGTGAATACCTGTACAATGAGCAGTTCTTC.

The chain couples TRBV10-3 to TRBJ2-5; 9 bases are a match to TRBD1. The CDR3 sequence is 15 residues long. V shed 7 bases and J 5 bases; nucleotides not matched to a gene: 11. Germline CDR1 and CDR2: ENHRY and SYGVKD. In DNA, the CDR3 is TGTGCCATCAATGCGGGACAGGGATTTGTCGAGACCCAGTACTTC. Protein product: CAINAGQGFVETQYF.

This clone has a count of ten or more. This chain joins TRBV10-1 and TRBJ2-7; D not certain. The CDR3 loop spans 14 amino acids. Trimming pared 2 bases from V and 9 bases from J, leaving 17 bases between. Germline loops: CDR1 WNHNN, CDR2 SYGVQD (reference sequence). CDR3 amino acids: CASSEVRVGSPQYF. The CDR3 DNA is TGCGCCAGCAGTGAGGTCCGGGTGGGATCGCCGCAGTACTTC.

This clone is medium-sized within its sample. This chain connects TRBV10-1 to TRBJ2-3, with 9 nucleotides matching TRBD1. CDR1 WNHNN and CDR2 SYGVQD come from the germline V gene (reference sequence). V dropped 3 bases and J dropped 2; count of bases not matched to a gene: 3. This CDR3 contains 15 residues. For the CDR3, the DNA is TGCGCCAGCAGTGAATGGACAGGGGCCACAGATACGCAGTATTTT. Its translation: CASSEWTGATDTQYF.

The rearrangement links TRBV19 to TRBJ2-5, with D unclear. This CDR3 contains 11 residues. Per the germline V gene, CDR1 is LNHDA and CDR2 is SQIVND (reference sequence). V lost 6 bases and J lost 5, with 7 bases in between. The CDR3 spells CASRSGETQYF. CDR3 coding DNA: TGTGCCAGTAGATCCGGGGAGACCCAGTACTTC.

This clone has ten or more counts. The chain carries TRBV20-1 and TRBJ1-4, with a weak D call TRBD1 (6 bases). From germline, CDR1 is DFQATT and CDR2 SNEGSKA (reference sequence). The CDR3 spans 13 residues. The V end was cut by 5 bases, the J end by 5 bases, with 12 bases between. The CDR3 loop is CSAPTGSNEKLFF. DNA of the CDR3: TGCAGTGCTCCGACAGGATCAAATGAAAAACTGTTTTTT.

This clone was observed a handful of times. The V gene is TRBV4-1, the J gene TRBJ2-7, with D uncertain. The CDR3 has 13 amino acids. Germline V gene data show CDR1 as MGHRA and CDR2 as YSYEKL. The V and J ends lost 4 bases and 3 bases respectively, with 10 bases between them. The CDR3 coding sequence is TGCGCCAGCAGCCCCCATAACAGCTACGAGCAGTACTTC. Translated: CASSPHNSYEQYF.

This clone showed up many times. This chain links TRBV24-1 with TRBJ1-4; perhaps TRBD1 as D (5 bases). From germline, CDR1 is KGHDR and CDR2 SFDVKD. The germline V and J ends were trimmed by 0 bases and 7 bases, with 14 bases remaining between them. The CDR3 has 16 residues. CDR3 nucleotide sequence: TGTGCCACCAGTGATTTGGGGGACGATGGGGCTGAAAAACTGTTTTTT. Translation: CATSDLGDDGAEKLFF.